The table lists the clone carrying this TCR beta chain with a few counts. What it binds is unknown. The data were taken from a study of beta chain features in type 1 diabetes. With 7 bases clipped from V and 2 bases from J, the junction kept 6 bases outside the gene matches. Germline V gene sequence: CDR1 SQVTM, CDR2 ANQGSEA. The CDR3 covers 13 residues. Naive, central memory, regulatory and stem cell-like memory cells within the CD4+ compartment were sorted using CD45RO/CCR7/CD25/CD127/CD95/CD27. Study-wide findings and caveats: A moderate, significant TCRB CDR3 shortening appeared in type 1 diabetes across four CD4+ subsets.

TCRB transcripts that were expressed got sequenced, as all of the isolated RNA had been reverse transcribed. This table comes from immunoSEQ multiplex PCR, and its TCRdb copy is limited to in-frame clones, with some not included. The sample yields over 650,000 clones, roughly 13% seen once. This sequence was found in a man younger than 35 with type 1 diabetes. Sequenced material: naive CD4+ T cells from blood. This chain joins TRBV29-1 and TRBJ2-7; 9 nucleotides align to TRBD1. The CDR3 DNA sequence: TGCAGCGGTGGACAGGGGTCCACCTACGAGCAGTACTTC. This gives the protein CSGGQGSTYEQYF.